Presented here are 30 T cell receptor beta chains from one specimen sequenced in a study of shared clonotypes between healthy human individuals. As defined, naive CD8 cells were CD45RO-negative and positively selected for CCR7, with terminally differentiated effector memory CD45RA+ cells excluded. Sequencing was performed with immunoSEQ multiplex PCR; in TCRdb, only in-frame clones are kept and a portion is missing. The sample consists of about 610,000 clones, roughly 96% of them appearing once. Specimen: naive CD8+ T cells sorted from blood. These receptors were obtained from a young woman in good health.

A single count supports this clone. The chain is built from TRBV11-2 and TRBJ2-7, with 10 bases identical to TRBD2. V dropped 1 base and J dropped 2; count of bases not matched to a gene: 5. This CDR3 is built from 16 residues. The germline CDR1 and CDR2 sequences are SGHAT and FQNNGV. CDR3 sequence: CASSLGRGLAAYEQYF. CDR3 DNA sequence: TGTGCCAGCAGCTTAGGACGTGGACTAGCGGCCTACGAGCAGTACTTC.

Remarks on this clone: Different DNA sequences within this sample yield the same CDR3. This rearrangement joins TRBV4-1 to TRBJ1-1; D is uncertain. In germline, CDR1 is MGHRA, CDR2 YSYEKL. V lost 1 base and J 1 base, leaving 4 bases between the germline ends. CDR3 length: 13 residues. CDR3 nucleotides: TGCGCCAGCAGCCAAGGGAGGAACACTGAAGCTTTCTTT. As protein: CASSQGRNTEAFF.

A word on this clone: Within the sample, other DNA sequences also encode this same CDR3. The V call is TRBV19, the J call TRBJ1-2; D is ambiguous. The CDR3 length is 13 residues. V shed 1 base and J shed 2 bases, with 5 bases lying between them. Per the germline V gene, CDR1 is LNHDA and CDR2 is SQIVND (reference sequence). The CDR3 DNA sequence: TGTGCCAGTAGTATAGGCCGCAACTATGGCTACACCTTC. It encodes CASSIGRNYGYTF.

This clone was seen only once. V gene TRBV6-5 combines with J gene TRBJ2-1, with TRBD2 identical over 8 bases. Germline assignment: CDR1 MNHEY and CDR2 SVGAGI. The CDR3 is 13 amino acids. The V and J ends lost 1 base and 8 bases, in that order; junction bases with no gene match: 1. DNA for the CDR3: TGTGCCAGCAGTTACTTCGGGGGGGATGAGCAGTTCTTC. The encoded protein is CASSYFGGDEQFF.

The chain uses TRBV5-4 and TRBJ2-1; D is unclear. CDR1 is SGHNT and CDR2 is YYREEE in the germline V gene (reference sequence). The germline V and J ends were trimmed by 4 bases and 2 bases, with 7 bases remaining between them. The CDR3 totals 13 residues. The DNA of the CDR3 is TGTGCCAGCAGCCCCGTACCCTACAATGAGCAGTTCTTC. Amino acids: CASSPVPYNEQFF.

The gene calls are TRBV27 and TRBJ2-1; 10 bases map to TRBD2. Germline V gives CDR1 MNHEY, CDR2 SMNVEV (reference sequence). The CDR3 has 14 residues. V lost 8 bases, J lost 8 bases, and 9 bases stayed unmatched. The CDR3: CASGSAGGPYEQFF. For the CDR3, the DNA is TGTGCCAGCGGGTCAGCGGGAGGGCCCTATGAGCAGTTCTTC.

The chain couples TRBV13 to TRBJ2-3; tentatively, D is TRBD1 (6 bases). Deletions cut 5 bases from V and 5 bases from J, with 17 bases between. The CDR3 covers 15 residues. In germline, CDR1 is PRHDT, CDR2 FYEKMQ (reference sequence). CDR3 sequence: CASSTRQDWIDTQYF. The CDR3 DNA follows: TGTGCCAGCAGCACCAGACAGGACTGGATAGATACGCAGTATTTT.

The V call is TRBV5-6, the J call TRBJ1-2; possibly TRBD1 for D (5 bases). Trimming removed 1 base from V and 1 base from J, with 8 bases in between. Germline CDR1 is SGHDT and CDR2 is YYEEEE. CDR3 size: 14 residues. The CDR3 DNA reads as TGTGCCAGCAGCTTGCCAGGGCTTAACTATGGCTACACCTTC. This sequence encodes CASSLPGLNYGYTF.

The chain employs TRBV14 and TRBJ2-7; D may be TRBD2 (5 bases). V was cut by 5 bases and J by 4 bases, with 18 bases left in between. The CDR3 spans 15 residues. Germline V gene data show CDR1 as SGHDN and CDR2 as FVKESK. CDR3 sequence reads: CASSSEREIGYEQYF. The CDR3 bases are TGTGCCAGCAGCTCTGAGAGGGAGATCGGTTACGAGCAGTACTTC.

J is TRBJ1-6 and V is TRBV28; no definite D call. Germline V CDR1 and CDR2: MDHEN, SYDVKM. Trimming shortened V by 3 bases and J by 6 bases, and 9 bases separated the two germline ends. The CDR3 sequence is 14 residues long. Here the CDR3 DNA reads TGTGCCAGCAGTTTTCCGGGTTCTAATTCACCCCTCCACTTT. This encodes CASSFPGSNSPLHF.

V gene TRBV6-5 combines with J gene TRBJ2-7, with TRBD2 matching 13 bases. CDR3 size: 15 residues. Germline CDR1 is MNHEY and CDR2 is SVGAGI. Trimming cost V 7 bases and J 3 bases; bases outside gene matches: 6. For the CDR3, the DNA is TGTGCCAGCACAGGGACTAGCGGGATTTACTACGAGCAGTACTTC. Protein sequence: CASTGTSGIYYEQYF.

The chain has TRBV27 and TRBJ1-1; the D is unclear. The CDR3 is 13 amino acids. The germline V gene encodes CDR1 MNHEY and CDR2 SMNVEV (reference sequence). Between the trimmed V and J ends, which lost 3 bases and 7 bases, there was a span of 12 bases. In DNA, the CDR3 is TGTGCCAGCAGTTTTGGCGCGGCCGTTGAAGCTTTCTTT. This gives the protein CASSFGAAVEAFF.

V usage is TRBV10-2 and J usage is TRBJ2-2; 8 bases fit TRBD2. V gave up 11 bases and J gave up 2 bases; unmatched junction bases: 7. The CDR3 has 14 amino acids. Germline V gene sequence: CDR1 WSHSY, CDR2 SAAADI. In DNA, the CDR3 is TGCGCCGGATCTAGCGGGTCCAACACCGGGGAGCTGTTTTTT. Translating gives CAGSSGSNTGELFF.

V is TRBV9 and J is TRBJ2-7, with D possibly being TRBD1 or TRBD2 (5 bases each). The CDR3 length is 14 residues. The V end lost 0 bases, the J end lost 3 bases, and 10 bases lay between the germline ends. Germline V gene sequence: CDR1 SGDLS, CDR2 YYNGEE. DNA of the CDR3: TGTGCCAGCAGCGTAGATGACAGCGGCTACGAGCAGTACTTC. Residues: CASSVDDSGYEQYF. Filled out from reference TRBV9 and TRBJ2-7, the complete variable domain reads DSGVTQTPKHLITATGQRVTLRCSPRSGDLSVYWYQQSLDQGLQFLIQYYNGEERAKGNILERFSAQQFPDLHSELNLSSLELGDSALYFCASSVDDSGYEQYFGPGTRLTVT.

The chain uses TRBV5-6 and TRBJ2-7; D might be TRBD1 (6 bases). Deletions cut 6 bases from V and 4 bases from J, with 17 bases between. Germline CDR1 and CDR2: SGHDT and YYEEEE. There are 14 residues in the CDR3. CDR3 region: CASTRKRDIYEQYF. The CDR3 nucleotides read TGTGCCAGCACCCGAAAACGGGACATATACGAGCAGTACTTC.

The CDR3 protein is CASSPGLEYNEQFF. CDR3 nucleotide sequence: TGTGCCAGCAGCCCGGGACTAGAGTACAATGAGCAGTTCTTC. This chain links TRBV6-5 with TRBJ2-1; 8 bases match TRBD2. Per germline, CDR1 MNHEY and CDR2 SVGAGI. The junction had 5 bases not matched to a gene; V was cut back by 6 bases and J by 4 bases. The CDR3 consists of 14 residues.

This clone was found once. The chain combines TRBV6-6 with TRBJ2-7, with TRBD2 identical over 11 bases. The CDR3 sequence is 15 residues long. Trimming cost V 1 base and J 4 bases; bases outside gene matches: 3. Germline V CDR1 and CDR2: MNHNY, SVGAGI (reference sequence). The CDR3 coding sequence is TGTGCCAGCAGTTACTTGGGGACTAGCGGATACGAGCAGTACTTC. This translates into CASSYLGTSGYEQYF.

The V and J genes are TRBV6-5 and TRBJ2-1; no clear D. Germline loops: CDR1 MNHEY, CDR2 SVGAGI. V lost 6 bases to trimming and J lost 3 bases, with 15 bases between them. CDR3 length equals 15 residues. The CDR3 here is CASSLGGSVYNEQFF. DNA for the CDR3: TGTGCCAGCAGCCTCGGTGGAAGCGTCTACAATGAGCAGTTCTTC.

A note on this clone: Other DNA sequences within the sample encode an identical CDR3. The V and J genes are TRBV5-1 and TRBJ2-7; D tentatively reads TRBD1 or TRBD2 (5 bases each). Germline V gene sequence: CDR1 SGHRS, CDR2 YFSETQ. The CDR3 covers 13 residues. V lost 4 bases and J lost 4, with 12 bases in between. The CDR3 sequence is CASSLGTTYEQYF. The CDR3 bases are TGCGCCAGCAGCCTCGGGACGACGTACGAGCAGTACTTC.

The chain carries TRBV27 and TRBJ2-1; the match to TRBD2 covers 12 bases. The J segment lost 7 bases and the V segment lost 7 bases, leaving 5 bases of the junction unmatched. CDR3 length: 14 amino acids. The germline gives CDR1 MNHEY, CDR2 SMNVEV (reference sequence). The CDR3 DNA follows: TGTGCCAGCACTCCCCTAGCGGGAGGGAATGAGCAGTTCTTC. It yields the protein CASTPLAGGNEQFF.

The chain is built from TRBV11-2 and TRBJ2-3, with 10 bases aligning to TRBD2. V shed 4 bases, J shed 4 bases, and the junction held 11 bases outside the gene matches. The length of the CDR3 is 17 residues. Looked up from germline, CDR1 is SGHAT and CDR2 is FQNNGV. Here the CDR3 reads CASSSLNQAGGSDTQYF. The CDR3 DNA is TGTGCCAGCAGCTCCCTAAACCAAGCGGGAGGGTCAGATACGCAGTATTTT.

This clone has just one count. This sequence joins TRBV5-1 and TRBJ2-7, with D hard to call. V was cut by 4 bases and J by 2 bases, with 10 bases left in between. The CDR3 sequence is 13 residues long. Germline V CDR1 and CDR2: SGHRS, YFSETQ. The CDR3 bases are TGCGCCAGCAGCGATCTTCCAGCCTACGAGCAGTACTTC. Its protein is CASSDLPAYEQYF. Using reference TRBV5-1 and TRBJ2-7 for the parts outside the CDR3, the full variable domain is KAGVTQTPRYLIKTRGQQVTLSCSPISGHRSVSWYQQTPGQGLQFLFEYFSETQRNKGNFPGRFSGRQFSNSRSEMNVSTLELGDSALYLCASSDLPAYEQYFGPGTRLTVT.

A remark on this clone: Other DNA sequences of this sample code for an identical CDR3. The rearrangement uses TRBV7-9 and TRBJ1-1; D gene ambiguous. The V gene's germline CDR1 is SEHNR and CDR2 FQNEAQ (reference sequence). Trimming removed 5 bases from V and 2 bases from J, with 6 bases in between. CDR3 length: 12 amino acids. CDR3 nucleotides: TGTGCCAGCAGCGCCGGTAACACTGAAGCTTTCTTT. Translation gives CASSAGNTEAFF. The full variable domain, completed using reference TRBV7-9 and TRBJ1-1, is DTGVSQNPRHKITKRGQNVTFRCDPISEHNRLYWYRQTLGQGPEFLTYFQNEAQLEKSRLLSDRFSAERPKGSFSTLEIQRTEQGDSAMYLCASSAGNTEAFFGQGTRLTVV.

V usage is TRBV5-6 and J usage is TRBJ2-1; D is unclear. This CDR3 contains 16 residues. Trimming removed 3 bases at V and 1 base at J, with 14 bases between. Germline loops: CDR1 SGHDT, CDR2 YYEEEE. The CDR3 sequence is CASSSTTRGSYNEQFF. The CDR3 region has the DNA TGTGCCAGCAGCTCCACAACTCGAGGATCCTACAATGAGCAGTTCTTC.

This sequence joins TRBV10-1 and TRBJ2-7; D gene uncertain. CDR3 size: 14 residues. In germline, CDR1 is WNHNN, CDR2 SYGVQD (reference sequence). V was cut by 3 bases and J by 5 bases, with 14 bases left in between. CDR3 residues: CASSDQRVDDEQYF. The CDR3 region has the DNA TGCGCCAGCAGTGACCAAAGGGTGGACGACGAGCAGTACTTC.

The V gene is TRBV19, the J gene TRBJ1-5; D gene ambiguous. The V end was cut by 0 bases, the J end by 10 bases, with 10 bases between. The CDR3 has 13 amino acids. CDR1 is LNHDA and CDR2 is SQIVND in the germline V gene (reference sequence). The CDR3 loop reads CASSIEWAYPQHF. In DNA form, the CDR3 reads TGTGCCAGTAGTATAGAGTGGGCGTATCCCCAGCATTTT.

CDR3 DNA sequence: TGTGCCAGCAGTGCGAATCCGGGACTAGAGATGAATGAGCAGTTCTTC. Residues: CASSANPGLEMNEQFF. The genes are TRBV28 and TRBJ2-1; 8 bases are shared with TRBD2. CDR1 MDHEN and CDR2 SYDVKM come from the germline V gene. There are 16 residues in the CDR3. Losses at the gene ends were 5 bases for V and 7 bases for J; bases not matched to a gene: 13.

The chain employs TRBV2 and TRBJ2-5; 12 bases map to TRBD2. Germline V gene sequence: CDR1 SNHLY, CDR2 FYNNEI. V lost 4 bases and J lost 5; bases outside the gene matches: 5. The CDR3 totals 15 residues. Written as DNA, the CDR3 is TGTGCCAGCAGTGGACTAGCGGGAGACGGGGAGACCCAGTACTTC. It is translated as CASSGLAGDGETQYF.

The V and J genes are TRBV5-5 and TRBJ1-1; D gene ambiguous. Deletions cut 4 bases from V and 0 bases from J, with 19 bases between. The length of the CDR3 is 17 residues. The germline V gene has CDR1 SGHKS and CDR2 YYEKEE (reference sequence). As DNA, the CDR3 is TGTGCCAGCAGCCTGCATAGGGCCAGTGCGATGAACACTGAAGCTTTCTTT. Residues: CASSLHRASAMNTEAFF.

V and J are TRBV5-4 and TRBJ2-4; 9 nucleotides line up with TRBD1. The CDR3 spans 15 residues. V lost 5 bases, J lost 5 bases, and 8 bases stayed unmatched. In germline, CDR1 is SGHNT, CDR2 YYREEE (reference sequence). Written as DNA, the CDR3 is TGTGCCAGCAGACCGGGACAGGGTGGAGAAAACATTCAGTACTTC. It translates to CASRPGQGGENIQYF.